The rows below give T cell receptor beta chains drawn from one sample of a study of esophageal squamous cell carcinoma under preoperative chemotherapy. One entry per CDR3 protein results from TCRdb running MiXCR on the PCR reads. The sample has approximately 15,000 distinct CDR3 sequences, approximately 57% seen once. The biological material was taken from a patient given preoperative chemotherapy. Receptors originate from a human donor with esophageal squamous cell carcinoma. The donor label of this sample is uncertain. CDR3s include the opening cysteine and the closing phenylalanine or tryptophan. Fields, in order: V gene, CDR3 length, J gene, CDR3 protein.

v_gene: TRBV7-2; len: 14; j_gene: TRBJ2-1; CDR3aa: CASTKGTVYNEQFF
v_gene: TRBV6-4; len: 13; j_gene: TRBJ2-1; CDR3aa: CASSESAALKQFF
v_gene: TRBV6-1; len: 19; j_gene: TRBJ2-4; CDR3aa: CASSEAAGRELSGKNVQSF
v_gene: TRBV6-5; len: 16; j_gene: NA; CDR3aa: CASSYGASGRSYEQYF
v_gene: TRBV11-2; len: 13; j_gene: NA; CDR3aa: CASSWDGRGEQYF
v_gene: TRBV12-3/TRBV12-4; len: 14; j_gene: TRBJ1-1; CDR3aa: CASSLGTGNTEAFF
v_gene: TRBV6-5; len: 13; j_gene: TRBJ2-4; CDR3aa: CASSWDRKETQYF
v_gene: TRBV6-1; len: 13; j_gene: NA; CDR3aa: CASSQGIGYEQYF
v_gene: TRBV6-1; len: 15; j_gene: NA; CDR3aa: CASSGGQDFSYEQYF
v_gene: TRBV6-1; len: 16; j_gene: NA; CDR3aa: CASGGLGGSGKETQYF
v_gene: TRBV6-4; len: 15; j_gene: TRBJ2-1; CDR3aa: CARSLGGGAEETQYF
v_gene: TRBV7-2; len: 14; j_gene: NA; CDR3aa: CASSLSAQRDTQYF
v_gene: TRBV12-3/TRBV12-4; len: 12; j_gene: TRBJ2-7; CDR3aa: CASSLRDYEQYF
v_gene: TRBV6-1; len: 12; j_gene: TRBJ2-3; CDR3aa: CASRTTTDTQYF
v_gene: TRBV10-3; len: 13; j_gene: TRBJ2-1; CDR3aa: CAISESRGGEQFF
v_gene: TRBV6-1; len: 16; j_gene: TRBJ2-4; CDR3aa: CASREGGQGPKNIQYF
v_gene: TRBV10-2; len: 15; j_gene: TRBJ2-3; CDR3aa: CASSELRGGPDTQYF
v_gene: TRBV6-1; len: 17; j_gene: TRBJ2-4; CDR3aa: CASSGSGGGIGKNIQYF
v_gene: TRBV6-1; len: 14; j_gene: TRBJ2-3; CDR3aa: CAGSGGLAQETQYF
v_gene: TRBV6-5; len: 13; j_gene: TRBJ1-1; CDR3aa: CASSYSVGTEAFF
v_gene: TRBV7-2; len: 15; j_gene: TRBJ2-1; CDR3aa: CASSQGASRLAEQFF
v_gene: TRBV6-1; len: 14; j_gene: TRBJ1-6; CDR3aa: CASSEGGGNSPLHF
v_gene: TRBV6-5; len: 14; j_gene: TRBJ2-1; CDR3aa: CASSTPTGRNEQFF
v_gene: TRBV9; len: 18; j_gene: TRBJ2-5; CDR3aa: CASSTPTVRAADQETQYF
v_gene: TRBV11-3; len: 16; j_gene: TRBJ2-1; CDR3aa: CASSSSAGTGGDEQFF
v_gene: TRBV2; len: 15; j_gene: TRBJ2-3; CDR3aa: CASSAVGAVPDTQYF
v_gene: TRBV6-1; len: 16; j_gene: TRBJ2-3; CDR3aa: CASRGRVGRATDTQYF
v_gene: TRBV6-1; len: 15; j_gene: NA; CDR3aa: CARGTEQVDTDKQYF
v_gene: TRBV6-4; len: 15; j_gene: TRBJ2-5; CDR3aa: CGAGDGGRDQDTQYF
v_gene: TRBV6-1; len: 17; j_gene: TRBJ2-1; CDR3aa: CASSQEGTSGIYNEQFF
v_gene: TRBV6-1; len: 15; j_gene: TRBJ2-1; CDR3aa: CASSVWDRAYNEQFF
v_gene: TRBV12-3/TRBV12-4; len: 14; j_gene: NA; CDR3aa: CAGVGGGDPDTQYF
v_gene: TRBV7-8; len: 16; j_gene: TRBJ2-2; CDR3aa: CASSPTDGGDTGELFF
v_gene: TRBV6-5; len: 13; j_gene: NA; CDR3aa: CASSLNRLETQFF
v_gene: TRBV6-5; len: 14; j_gene: TRBJ2-2; CDR3aa: CASRYSVTTGELFF
v_gene: TRBV28; len: 15; j_gene: TRBJ1-2; CDR3aa: CASRSRLVRAYGYTF
v_gene: TRBV12-3/TRBV12-4; len: 15; j_gene: TRBJ1-6; CDR3aa: CASSLYRLYNSPLHF
v_gene: TRBV6-1; len: 15; j_gene: TRBJ2-4; CDR3aa: CASSTLAGLDNEQYF
v_gene: TRBV12-3/TRBV12-4; len: 13; j_gene: TRBJ2-3; CDR3aa: CASRPGVTDTQYF
v_gene: TRBV5-5; len: 13; j_gene: TRBJ2-3; CDR3aa: CASSLLGTDTQYF
v_gene: TRBV10-3; len: 14; j_gene: TRBJ2-3; CDR3aa: CAGIGGCGPETQYF
v_gene: TRBV25-1; len: 15; j_gene: NA; CDR3aa: CASSEGRGAVYEQYF
v_gene: TRBV6-5; len: 19; j_gene: TRBJ2-1; CDR3aa: CASSYWAGSGGGNHGEQFF
v_gene: TRBV6-1; len: 14; j_gene: TRBJ2-1; CDR3aa: CASSSGHRSDEQFF
v_gene: TRBV6-1; len: 15; j_gene: TRBJ2-3; CDR3aa: CASSLDRGGTDTQYF
v_gene: TRBV6-1; len: 14; j_gene: TRBJ2-4; CDR3aa: CGSAGRWDKDMQYF
v_gene: TRBV7-2; len: 15; j_gene: TRBJ1-1; CDR3aa: CASSLQGTMNTEAFF
v_gene: TRBV11-1; len: 16; j_gene: NA; CDR3aa: CASSLAGTVSYNEQYF
v_gene: TRBV6-5; len: 16; j_gene: TRBJ1-4; CDR3aa: CASSYALGQVYEKLFF
v_gene: TRBV6-1; len: 12; j_gene: TRBJ1-1; CDR3aa: CASSEGGTEAFF
v_gene: TRBV7-3; len: 20; j_gene: TRBJ2-2; CDR3aa: CASSLRGPRVLTSEAGELFF
v_gene: TRBV6-1; len: 14; j_gene: TRBJ2-3; CDR3aa: CRGRGGRATDTQYF
v_gene: TRBV6-1; len: 15; j_gene: NA; CDR3aa: CASGGLAPWAYVQYF
v_gene: TRBV6-1; len: 16; j_gene: TRBJ2-3; CDR3aa: CASGALGGSGPDTQYF
v_gene: TRBV6-1; len: 18; j_gene: NA; CDR3aa: CASSEAPDRDNQANEQYF
v_gene: TRBV10-3; len: 14; j_gene: TRBJ2-5; CDR3aa: CAGRGGIDQETQYF
v_gene: TRBV12-3/TRBV12-4; len: 16; j_gene: TRBJ2-4; CDR3aa: CASSLRTSGTYNEQYF